This T cell receptor (beta chain) derives from a study of shared clonotypes between healthy human individuals. Study observations and caveats: It was the non-shared clonotypes that had lower generation probabilities than clonotypes shared by all four donors.

With regard to this clone: What it binds is unknown.

The CDR3 contains 15 residues. V trimming: 2 bases; J trimming: 5 bases; junction bases outside the gene matches: 8. CDR1 SNHLY and CDR2 FYNNEI come from the germline V gene. The data were produced by immunoSEQ multiplex PCR, yet TCRdb's version contains in-frame clones alone and is incomplete. The sample shows approximately 2.5 million clones, more than 80% of them seen only once. The sample consisted of naive CD4+ T cells sorted from blood. Stated subset: CD45RA+ positively selected. This chain uses TRBV2 with TRBJ1-1, with 7 bases matching TRBD1. This TCR was sampled from a man aged 18 to 30 in good health. CDR3 sequence (DNA): TGTGCCAGCAGTGAAACGACAGGGTCGGGTACTGAAGCTTTCTTT. Protein product: CASSETTGSGTEAFF.